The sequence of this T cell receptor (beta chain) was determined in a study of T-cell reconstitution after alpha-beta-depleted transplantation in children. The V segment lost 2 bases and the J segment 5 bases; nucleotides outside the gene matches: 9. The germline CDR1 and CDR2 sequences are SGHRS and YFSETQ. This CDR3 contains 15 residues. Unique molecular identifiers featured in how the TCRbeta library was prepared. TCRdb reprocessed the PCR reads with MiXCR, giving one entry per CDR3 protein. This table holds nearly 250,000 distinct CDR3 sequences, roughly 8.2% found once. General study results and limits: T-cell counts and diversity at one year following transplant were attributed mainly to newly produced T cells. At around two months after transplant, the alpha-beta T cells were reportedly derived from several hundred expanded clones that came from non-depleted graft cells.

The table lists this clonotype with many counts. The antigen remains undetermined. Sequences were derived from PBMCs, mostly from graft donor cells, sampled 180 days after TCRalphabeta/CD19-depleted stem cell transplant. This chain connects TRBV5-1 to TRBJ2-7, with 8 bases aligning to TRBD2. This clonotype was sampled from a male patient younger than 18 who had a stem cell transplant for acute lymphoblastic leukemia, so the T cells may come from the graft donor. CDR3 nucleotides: TGCGCCAGCAGCTTAGCTACTAGCGGAGGTAACGAGCAGTACTTC. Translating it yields CASSLATSGGNEQYF.